A single sample gave rise to the 25 T cell receptor beta chains below, sequenced in a study of tumor and adjacent non-tumor tissue in lung cancer. RNA was extracted from bulk tissue without any cell sorting. More than 3 cm separated this lung sample from the edge of the tumor. Three rounds of nested PCR, following a modified ARM-PCR protocol, produced the TCRbeta library. One entry per CDR3 protein, called by TCRdb with MiXCR from the multiplex PCR reads. The sample has fewer than 100,000 distinct CDR3 sequences; roughly 77% are singletons. The sequenced sample was distant non-tumor lung tissue. Every receptor here comes from a woman aged 50 to 60 with non-small cell lung cancer.

Comments on this clonotype: The junction does not match germline at one end; this may be a read error. This sequence joins TRBV6-1 and TRBJ2-7; D perhaps matches TRBD2 (5 bases). Germline V gives CDR1 MNHNS, CDR2 SASEGT. The CDR3 contains 15 residues. The CDR3 is CTSSAPASWIYEQYF. Here the CDR3 DNA reads TGTACCAGCAGTGCCCCAGCTAGCTGGATTTACGAGCAGTACTTC.

A remark on this clonotype: Likely a read error: the CDR3 ends without its conserved phenylalanine or tryptophan. The gene calls are TRBV6-2 or TRBV6-3 and TRBJ2-2; 7 bases agree with TRBD1. The V and J ends lost 5 bases and 4 bases, in that order; junction bases with no gene match: 7. Per germline, CDR1 MNHEY and CDR2 SVGEGT. The CDR3 consists of 15 residues. The CDR3, as DNA: TGTGCCAGCAGTCGACAGGGAACCATCACCGGGGAGCTGTTTTAT. Translating it yields CASSRQGTITGELFY.

Turning to this clonotype: It may be a read error: a sequence one base away is much more abundant. The chain carries TRBV7-2 and TRBJ2-1, with 7 nucleotides matching TRBD2. The V gene's germline CDR1 is SGHTA and CDR2 FQGNSA. The CDR3 consists of 15 residues. CDR3 residues: CASSLRPSGYNGQFF. CDR3 DNA sequence: TGTGCCAGCAGCTTGCGCCCTAGCGGTTACAATGGGCAGTTCTTC.

As concerns this clonotype: Germline is not matched at one junction end, which may reflect a read error. The chain is built from TRBV6-5 and TRBJ2-7; 10 bases line up with TRBD1. Looked up from germline, CDR1 is MNHEY and CDR2 is SVGAGI. This CDR3 is 16 amino acids long. The CDR3 nucleotides are TGTGCTAGCACCAAAAACCCCGGGACAGGGGCCCACGAGCAGTACTTC. This gives the protein CASTKNPGTGAHEQYF.

This clonotype was recorded a few times. A much larger clone differs by one base, so this may be a read error. The chain combines TRBV7-9 with TRBJ2-1; no clear D gene. CDR1 is SEHNR and CDR2 is FQNEAQ in the germline V gene (reference sequence). The CDR3 consists of 13 residues. CDR3 sequence reads: CAGSLDNGNEQFF. The CDR3 DNA reads TGTGCCGGCAGCTTAGACAACGGGAATGAGCAGTTCTTC.

This sequence joins TRBV6-6 and TRBJ1-1; D call uncertain. Germline V CDR1 and CDR2: MNHNY, SVGAGI (reference sequence). CDR3 length: 12 amino acids. V was clipped by 6 bases and J by 6 bases, with 11 bases between them. CDR3 DNA sequence: TGTGCCAGCAGCTCCTTCTGGTCTGAAGCTTTCTTT. Its protein is CASSSFWSEAFF.

Regarding this clonotype: The junction does not match germline at one end; this may be a read error. This sequence joins TRBV4-1 and TRBJ1-2, with unresolved D. There are 13 residues in the CDR3. Germline V gives CDR1 MGHRA, CDR2 YSYEKL. CDR3 DNA sequence: TGCGCCAGCAGCCAAGATGGGATGAGTGGCTATACCTTC. Amino acid sequence: CASSQDGMSGYTF.

The rearrangement links TRBV20-1 to TRBJ2-7; D possibly corresponds to TRBD1 (5 bases). Germline CDR1 reads DFQATT; CDR2 reads SNEGSKA (reference sequence). The germline V and J ends were trimmed by 8 bases and 5 bases, with 19 bases remaining between them. The CDR3 consists of 13 residues. DNA of the CDR3: TGCAGTCCTGTGGACACGGGCTTGGACGAGCAGTACTTC. Translating gives CSPVDTGLDEQYF.

The CDR3 is CSALGTGNEQFF. CDR3 nucleotide sequence: TGCAGCGCTTTAGGTACGGGGAATGAGCAGTTCTTC. The chain is built from TRBV29-1 and TRBJ2-1, with D possibly being TRBD2 (5 bases). V gave up 7 bases and J gave up 7 bases, with 14 bases separating them. The germline V gene has CDR1 SQVTM and CDR2 ANQGSEA. The CDR3 is 12 amino acids.

A note on this clonotype: Mismatch with germline at one junction end may stem from a read error. The chain employs TRBV29-1 and TRBJ2-1; D may be TRBD2 (6 bases). Germline-derived CDR1 and CDR2 are SQVTM and ANQGSEA. The CDR3 is made up of 16 amino acids. CDR3 protein: CSVEDPKLEGYNGQFF. The CDR3 bases are TGCAGCGTTGAAGATCCCAAACTGGAGGGTTACAATGGGCAGTTCTTC.

Worth noting for this clonotype: Mismatch with germline at one junction end may stem from a read error. This chain uses TRBV12-3 or TRBV12-4 with TRBJ1-5, with 10 bases that match TRBD1. The CDR3 is 14 amino acids. CDR3: CASSETGGSQSQHF. As DNA, the CDR3 is TGTGCCAGCAGTGAGACAGGGGGCAGTCAGTCCCAGCATTTT.

This clonotype has only a few counts. The chain links TRBV4-1 to TRBJ2-3; TRBD2 aligns across 10 bases. The CDR3 totals 14 residues. Germline V CDR1 and CDR2: MGHRA, YSYEKL. V shed 9 bases and J 5 bases; nucleotides not matched to a gene: 8. CDR3 DNA sequence: TGCGCCAGTAACCAAGGACTAGCGGTAGATACGCAGTATTTT. It yields the protein CASNQGLAVDTQYF.

V is TRBV6-5 and J is TRBJ2-5; the D is unclear. Per the germline V gene, CDR1 is MNHEY and CDR2 is SVGAGI. Trimming cost V 9 bases and J 5 bases, with 22 bases left between them. This CDR3 is built from 15 residues. The CDR3 sequence: CASFPLWSTQETQYF. The CDR3 bases are TGTGCCAGTTTCCCCCTCTGGAGCACCCAGGAGACCCAGTACTTC.

This clonotype showed up many times. This chain joins TRBV28 and TRBJ2-5; D is unresolved. V was clipped by 3 bases and J by 8 bases, with 10 bases between them. Per germline, CDR1 MDHEN and CDR2 SYDVKM. The CDR3 loop spans 12 amino acids. CDR3 in DNA: TGTGCCAGCAGTTTTGTCTTGGGAACCCAGTACTTC. It encodes CASSFVLGTQYF.

A note on this clonotype: Germline is not matched at one junction end, which may reflect a read error. The chain joins TRBV5-6 to TRBJ1-1; D not resolved. The CDR3 contains 16 residues. Germline values: CDR1 SGHDT, CDR2 YYEEEE. Here the CDR3 reads CVSSSRPGRMNTEAFF. The CDR3 nucleotides are TGTGTCAGCAGCTCTCGTCCCGGACGGATGAACACTGAGGCTTTCTTT.

This clonotype came up a few times. A read error may explain this, as a much larger clone is one base away. This chain links TRBV20-1 with TRBJ1-3; unclear D gene. The CDR3 runs to 13 residues. The V gene's germline CDR1 is DFQATT and CDR2 SNEGSKA (reference sequence). CDR3: CSARSPTLNTMYF. The CDR3 region has the DNA TGCAGTGCTAGATCCCCGACCCTAAACACCATGTATTTT.

For this clonotype: A much larger clonotype is one base distant, so this may be a read error. The chain employs TRBV20-1 and TRBJ2-1; TRBD2 aligns across 13 bases. Germline V lookup: CDR1 DFQATT, CDR2 SNEGSKA (reference sequence). CDR3 size: 17 residues. The CDR3 DNA reads as TGCAGGGTATCCGGGACTAGCGGGACCGCTGCCTACATTGAGCAGTTCTTC. It codes for CRVSGTSGTAAYIEQFF.

This clonotype was detected a few times. CDR3 residues: CSASKPPAGVTDTQYF. The CDR3 DNA follows: TGCAGTGCGTCCAAGCCCCCAGCAGGGGTAACAGATACGCAGTATTTT. The chain employs TRBV20-1 and TRBJ2-3, with D possibly TRBD1 on 6 matching bases. The V end was cut by 6 bases, the J end by 3 bases, with 22 bases between. The CDR3 sequence is 16 residues long. CDR1 and CDR2 (germline): DFQATT, SNEGSKA (reference sequence).

The table lists this clonotype with a count of one. One end of the junction fails to match germline, which may point to a read error. The chain combines TRBV6-6 with TRBJ2-3; D ambiguous. CDR1 is MNHNY, CDR2 SVGAGI, per germline (reference sequence). This CDR3 is 14 amino acids long. The CDR3 loop is CTSSEENTTDTQCF. The CDR3 nucleotides are TGTACCAGCTCCGAAGAGAATACCACAGATACGCAGTGTTTT.

This clonotype was found once. Mismatch with germline at one junction end may stem from a read error. V usage is TRBV6-5 and J usage is TRBJ1-1; D uncertain. The CDR3 totals 14 residues. The V gene's germline CDR1 is MNHEY and CDR2 SVGAGI. CDR3 sequence: CASSYGSMNTGAFF. The CDR3 nucleotides are TGTGCCAGCAGTTACGGCAGCATGAACACTGGAGCTTTCTTT.

The gene calls are TRBV4-1 and TRBJ1-5; 8 nucleotides match TRBD1. This CDR3 is 17 amino acids long. The germline gives CDR1 MGHRA, CDR2 YSYEKL. CDR3 nucleotide sequence: TGCGCACGCAGCCAAGGGTCCACAGGGGGAGCGGGTCAGCCCCAGCATTTT. Its translation is CARSQGSTGGAGQPQHF.

This clonotype was seen just once. Compared with germline, one end of the junction differs, possibly owing to a read error. J is TRBJ2-4 and V is TRBV4-1; TRBD2 is a possible D gene (5 bases). This CDR3 has 18 residues. The germline gives CDR1 MGHRA, CDR2 YSYEKL. CDR3 in amino acids: CASSQEEVGSSAKDIQYF. CDR3 DNA sequence: TGCGCCAGCAGCCAAGAAGAGGTGGGAAGTAGCGCCAAAGACATTCAGTACTTC.

Note on this clonotype: One end of the junction is discordant with germline, which a read error may explain. This rearrangement joins TRBV4-1 to TRBJ2-2; TRBD1 or TRBD2 may be the D gene (5 bases each). Germline V gene sequence: CDR1 MGHRA, CDR2 YSYEKL. This CDR3 region has 15 residues. CDR3 loop: CASGQEWTGAGELFF. CDR3 nucleotides: TGCGCCAGCGGCCAAGAATGGACCGGGGCCGGGGAGCTATTTTTT.

On this clonotype itself: The junction and the germline gene differ at one end; a read error may be behind it. J is TRBJ2-7 and V is TRBV6-5; TRBD2 is a possible D gene (5 bases). From germline, CDR1 is MNHEY and CDR2 SVGAGI. This CDR3 is built from 18 residues. The CDR3 sequence is CASSYSNPLRGSSYEQYF. The CDR3 DNA reads as TGTGCCAGCAGTTACTCGAACCCCCTTCGGGGAAGCTCCTACGAGCAGTATTTC.

Details on this clonotype: The conserved closing phenylalanine or tryptophan is absent in this CDR3, likely reflecting a read error. The J gene is TRBJ2-5, the V gene TRBV13; 10 nucleotides line up with TRBD2. Germline loops: CDR1 PRHDT, CDR2 FYEKMQ (reference sequence). The CDR3 spans 16 residues. With V trimmed by 5 bases and J by 2 bases, 8 bases remained unmatched. The CDR3 spells CASSLELAGPQETQYL. The CDR3 DNA follows: TGTGCCAGCAGCCTAGAACTAGCGGGGCCACAAGAGACCCAGTACTTA.